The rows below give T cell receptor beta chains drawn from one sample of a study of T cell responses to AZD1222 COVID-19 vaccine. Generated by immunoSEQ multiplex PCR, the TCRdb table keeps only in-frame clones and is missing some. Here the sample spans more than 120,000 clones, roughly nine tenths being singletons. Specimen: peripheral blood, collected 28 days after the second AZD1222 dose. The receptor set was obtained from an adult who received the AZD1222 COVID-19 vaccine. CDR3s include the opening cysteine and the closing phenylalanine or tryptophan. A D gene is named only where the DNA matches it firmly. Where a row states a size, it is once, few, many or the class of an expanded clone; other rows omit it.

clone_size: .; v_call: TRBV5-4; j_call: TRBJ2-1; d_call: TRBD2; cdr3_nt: TGTGCCAGCAGCCCCCCGGGTAGCGGGGCCCACAATGAGCAGTTCTTC; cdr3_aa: CASSPPGSGAHNEQFF
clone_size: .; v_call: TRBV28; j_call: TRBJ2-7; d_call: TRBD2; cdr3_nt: TGTGCCAGCAGTAGCGGGATATCTCTCCTATACGAGCAGTACTTC; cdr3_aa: CASSSGISLLYEQYF
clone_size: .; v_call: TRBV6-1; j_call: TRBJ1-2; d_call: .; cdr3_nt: TGTGCCAGCAGTGAAAGGGGGGACGCCTATGGCTACACCTTC; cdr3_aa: CASSERGDAYGYTF
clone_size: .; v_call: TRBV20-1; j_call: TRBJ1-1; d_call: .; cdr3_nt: TGCAGTGCTAGGAGAATAGCTGAAGCTTTCTTT; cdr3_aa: CSARRIAEAFF
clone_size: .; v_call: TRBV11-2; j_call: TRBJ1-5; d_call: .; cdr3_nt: TGTGCCAGCAGCTTAGTCCAAGGACCCCAGCATTTT; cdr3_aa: CASSLVQGPQHF
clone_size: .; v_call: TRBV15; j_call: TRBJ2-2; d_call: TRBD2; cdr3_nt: TGTGCCACCAGAGTTAGCGGGGATACCGGGGAGCTGTTTTTT; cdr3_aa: CATRVSGDTGELFF
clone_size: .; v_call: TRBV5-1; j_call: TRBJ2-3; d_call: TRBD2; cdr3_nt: TGCGCCAGCAGCTTGGCCGCGGGACTAGCGGGAGCCACAGATACGCAGTATTTT; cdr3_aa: CASSLAAGLAGATDTQYF
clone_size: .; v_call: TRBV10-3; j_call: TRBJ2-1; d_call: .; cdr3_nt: TGTGCCATCAGTGCCCCTTCGGGAGTGGGGGGCAATGAGCAGTTCTTC; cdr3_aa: CAISAPSGVGGNEQFF
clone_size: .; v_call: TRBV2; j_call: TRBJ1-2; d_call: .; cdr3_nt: TGTGCCAGCAGTGTAAGGAATTCCGACTATGGCTACACCTTC; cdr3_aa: CASSVRNSDYGYTF
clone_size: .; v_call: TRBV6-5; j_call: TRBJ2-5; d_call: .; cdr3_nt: TGTGCCAGCAGTTTGGAGGTCGAGACCCAGTACTTC; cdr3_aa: CASSLEVETQYF
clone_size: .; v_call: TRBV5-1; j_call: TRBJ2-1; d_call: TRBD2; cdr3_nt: TGCGCCAGCAGCTGGACTAGCGGGAGGGCGGGGTACAATGAGCAGTTCTTC; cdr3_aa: CASSWTSGRAGYNEQFF
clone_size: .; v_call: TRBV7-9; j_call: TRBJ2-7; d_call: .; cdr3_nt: TGTGCCAGCAGCTTATCACAGAGCTCCTACGAGCAGTACTTC; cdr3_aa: CASSLSQSSYEQYF
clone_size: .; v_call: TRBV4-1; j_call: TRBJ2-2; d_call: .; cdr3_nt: TGCGCCAGCACCCCAGAGAACACCGGGGAGCTGTTTTTT; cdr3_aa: CASTPENTGELFF
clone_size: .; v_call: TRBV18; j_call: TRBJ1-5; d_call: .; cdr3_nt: TGTGCCAGCTCACCGTCGGCGGGGGCGGGTCAGCCCCAGCATTTT; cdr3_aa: CASSPSAGAGQPQHF
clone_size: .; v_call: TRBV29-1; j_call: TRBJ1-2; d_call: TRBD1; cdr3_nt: TGCAGCGTTCGGGACAGGGGGCTGGAGGGCTACACCTTC; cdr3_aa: CSVRDRGLEGYTF
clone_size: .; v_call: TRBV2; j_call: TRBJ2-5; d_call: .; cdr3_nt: TGTGCCAGCAAGTGGGTAGAACAAGAGACCCAGTACTTC; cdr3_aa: CASKWVEQETQYF
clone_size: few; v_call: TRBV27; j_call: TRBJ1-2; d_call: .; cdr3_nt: TGTGCCAGCAGTTTAGAGGGAAACTATGGCTACACCTTC; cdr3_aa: CASSLEGNYGYTF
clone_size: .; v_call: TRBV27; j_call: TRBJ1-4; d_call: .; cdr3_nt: TGTGCCAGCAGGACCCGGGGGACAAATGAAAAACTGTTTTTT; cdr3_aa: CASRTRGTNEKLFF
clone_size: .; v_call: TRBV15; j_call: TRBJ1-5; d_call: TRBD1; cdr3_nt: TGTGCCACCAGCAGATGGGACAGGGGGCATAATCAGCCCCAGCATTTT; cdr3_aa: CATSRWDRGHNQPQHF
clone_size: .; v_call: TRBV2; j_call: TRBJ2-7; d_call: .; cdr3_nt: TGTGCCAGCAAGGAGGGGACCTACGAGCAGTACTTC; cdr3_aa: CASKEGTYEQYF
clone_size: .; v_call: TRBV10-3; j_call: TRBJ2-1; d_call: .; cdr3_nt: TGTGCCATCACGGGAGAGGGTTTCCCCTACAATGAGCAGTTCTTC; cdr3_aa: CAITGEGFPYNEQFF
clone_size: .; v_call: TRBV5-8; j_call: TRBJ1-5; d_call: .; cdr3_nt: TGTGCCAGCAGCTATGGTTGGAATCAGCCCCAGCATTTT; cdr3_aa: CASSYGWNQPQHF
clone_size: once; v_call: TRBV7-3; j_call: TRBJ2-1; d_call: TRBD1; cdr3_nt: TGTGCCAGCAGCTTATCCGGACAGGGAAACAATGAGCAGTTCTTC; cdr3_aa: CASSLSGQGNNEQFF
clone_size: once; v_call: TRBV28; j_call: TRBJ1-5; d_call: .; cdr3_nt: TGTGCCAGCAGCCCCAAACGCGGGGTTCCCAATCAGCCCCAGCATTTT; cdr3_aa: CASSPKRGVPNQPQHF
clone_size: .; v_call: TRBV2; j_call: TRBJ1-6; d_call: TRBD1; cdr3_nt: TGTGCCAGCGTAGGACAGGGGACCTATAATTCACCCCTCCACTTT; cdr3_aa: CASVGQGTYNSPLHF
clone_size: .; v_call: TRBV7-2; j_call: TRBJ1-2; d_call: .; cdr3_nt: TGTGCCAGCAGCTCCTCAACAGGGAACTATGGCTACACCTTC; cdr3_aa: CASSSSTGNYGYTF
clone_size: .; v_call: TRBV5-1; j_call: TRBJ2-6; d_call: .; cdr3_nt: TGCGCCAGCAACGAACAGGACTCTGGGGCCAACGTCCTGACTTTC; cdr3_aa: CASNEQDSGANVLTF
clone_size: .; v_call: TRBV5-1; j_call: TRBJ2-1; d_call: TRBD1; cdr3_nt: TGCGCCAGCAGTCCCCCCGGGACAGGGGGGGGTGAGCAGTTCTTC; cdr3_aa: CASSPPGTGGGEQFF
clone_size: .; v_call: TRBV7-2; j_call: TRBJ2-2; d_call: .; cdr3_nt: TGTGCCAGCAGCTTACAAGCGGAGAACACCGGGGAGCTGTTTTTT; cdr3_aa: CASSLQAENTGELFF
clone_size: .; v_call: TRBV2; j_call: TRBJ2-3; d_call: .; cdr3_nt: TGTGCCACAGGGTGGTCAGATTCAAGGTATTTT; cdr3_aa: CATGWSDSRYF
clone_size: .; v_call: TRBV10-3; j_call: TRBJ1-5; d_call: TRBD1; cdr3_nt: TGTGCCATCAGTGAACAGGGGGCGGGCAATCAGCCCCAGCATTTT; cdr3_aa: CAISEQGAGNQPQHF
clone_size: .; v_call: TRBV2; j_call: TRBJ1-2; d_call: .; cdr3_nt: TGTGCCAGCAGTGAAGTCATAAGGCCGCCGGATGGCTACACCTTC; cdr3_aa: CASSEVIRPPDGYTF
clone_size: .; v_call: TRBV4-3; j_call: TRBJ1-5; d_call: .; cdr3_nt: TGCGCCAGCAGCCAAGATTGGGGGCGCGGGCAGCCCCAGCATTTT; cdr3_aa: CASSQDWGRGQPQHF
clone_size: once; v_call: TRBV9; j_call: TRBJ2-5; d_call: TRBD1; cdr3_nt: TGTGCCAGCGGCTTCGGGACAGCTGGAGAGACCCAGTACTTC; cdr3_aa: CASGFGTAGETQYF
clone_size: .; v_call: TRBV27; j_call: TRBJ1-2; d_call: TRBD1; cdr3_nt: TGTGCCAGCAGTACGACAGGGCCCTATGGCTACACCTTC; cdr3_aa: CASSTTGPYGYTF
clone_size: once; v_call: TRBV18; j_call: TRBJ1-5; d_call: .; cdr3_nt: TGTGCCAGCTCACCGCTAGTTGGTCAGCCCCAGCATTTT; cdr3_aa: CASSPLVGQPQHF
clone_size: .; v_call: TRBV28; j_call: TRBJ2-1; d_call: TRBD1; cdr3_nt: TGTGCCAGCCCCCCTCCATGGACAGGGGCATACAATGAGCAGTTCTTC; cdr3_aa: CASPPPWTGAYNEQFF
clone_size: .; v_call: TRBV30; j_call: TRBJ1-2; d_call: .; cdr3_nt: TGTGCCACTAAACAGGGTATCCCTGGCTACACCTTC; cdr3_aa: CATKQGIPGYTF
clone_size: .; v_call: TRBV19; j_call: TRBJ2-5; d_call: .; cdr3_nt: TGTGCCACCTCAGGGGTTATCCCACAAGAGACCCAGTACTTC; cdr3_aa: CATSGVIPQETQYF
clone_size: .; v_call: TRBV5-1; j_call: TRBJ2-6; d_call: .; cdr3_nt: TGCGCCAGCAGCTTAGAACCAAGAGGAAACTCTGGGGCCAACGTCCTGACTTTC; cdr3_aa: CASSLEPRGNSGANVLTF
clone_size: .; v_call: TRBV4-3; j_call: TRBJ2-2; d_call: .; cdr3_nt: TGCGCCAGCAGCCAACATTCGGTATTACAAGGGCAGGGTCCATCCGGGGAGCTGTTTTTT; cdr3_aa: CASSQHSVLQGQGPSGELFF
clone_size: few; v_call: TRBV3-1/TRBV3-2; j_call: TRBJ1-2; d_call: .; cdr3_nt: TGTGCCAGCAGACTTGAAGGGAGGAACTATGGCTACACCTTC; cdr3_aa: CASRLEGRNYGYTF
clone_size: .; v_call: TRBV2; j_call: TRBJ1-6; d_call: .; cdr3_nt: TGTGCCAGCAGTGAGGGAGGACGCAGCTCCTATAATTCACCCCTCCACTTT; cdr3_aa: CASSEGGRSSYNSPLHF
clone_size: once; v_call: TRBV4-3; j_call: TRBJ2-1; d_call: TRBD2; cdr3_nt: TGCGCCAGCAGCCAAGTAGGCGGGAGGGGTTTTGCTGCAACTGGCGATGAGCAGTTCTTC; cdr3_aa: CASSQVGGRGFAATGDEQFF
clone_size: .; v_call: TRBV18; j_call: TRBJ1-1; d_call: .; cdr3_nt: TGTGCCAGCTCACCAACACAGTTGAACACTGAAGCTTTCTTT; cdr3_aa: CASSPTQLNTEAFF
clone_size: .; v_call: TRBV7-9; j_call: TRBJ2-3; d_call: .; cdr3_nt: TGTGCCAGCAGCTTAGCAGGAACTACGCAGTATTTT; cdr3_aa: CASSLAGTTQYF
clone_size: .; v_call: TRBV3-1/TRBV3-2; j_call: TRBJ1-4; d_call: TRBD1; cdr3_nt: TGTGCCAGCAGATTACAGGGGGCGCTTGGCGAAAAACTGTTTTTT; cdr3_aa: CASRLQGALGEKLFF
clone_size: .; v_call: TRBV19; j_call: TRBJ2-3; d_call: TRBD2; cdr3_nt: TGTGCCAGTAGTACGGGACTACTTGATACGCAGTATTTT; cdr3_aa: CASSTGLLDTQYF
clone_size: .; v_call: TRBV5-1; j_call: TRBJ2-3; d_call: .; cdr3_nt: TGCGCCAGCAGCTTAGGGATCGCGGTCCAAGGTGGGGATACGCAGTATTTT; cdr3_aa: CASSLGIAVQGGDTQYF
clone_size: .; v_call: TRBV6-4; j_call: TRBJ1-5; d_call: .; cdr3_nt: TGTGCCAGCAGTGCCGGGACGGAGACCGTAGGGCCCCAGCATTTT; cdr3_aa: CASSAGTETVGPQHF
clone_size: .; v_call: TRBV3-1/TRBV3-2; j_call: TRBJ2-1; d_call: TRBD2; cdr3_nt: TGTGCCAGCCGTCCGGCGGGGGGGCCCTTGTTCTTC; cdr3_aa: CASRPAGGPLFF
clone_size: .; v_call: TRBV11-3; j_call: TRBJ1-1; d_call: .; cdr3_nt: TGTGCCAGCAGCTTAGATTCCAGTACTGAAGCTTTCTTT; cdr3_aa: CASSLDSSTEAFF
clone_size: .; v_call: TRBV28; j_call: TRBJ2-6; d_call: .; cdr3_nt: TGTGCCAGCAGCTCGGGGGGGGCCAACGTCCTGACTTTC; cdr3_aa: CASSSGGANVLTF
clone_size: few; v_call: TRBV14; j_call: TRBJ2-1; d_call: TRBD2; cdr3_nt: TGTGCCAGCAGCCAAGCTCTAGCGGGAAAGGATGAGCAGTTCTTC; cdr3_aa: CASSQALAGKDEQFF
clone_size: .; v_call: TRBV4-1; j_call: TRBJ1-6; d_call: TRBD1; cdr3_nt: TGCGCCAGCAGCCAAGAGCGACAGGGTCACTCACCCCTCCACTTT; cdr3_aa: CASSQERQGHSPLHF
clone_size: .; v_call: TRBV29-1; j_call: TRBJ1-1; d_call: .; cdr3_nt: TGCAGCGCCATCCGGGACCACATGAACACTGAAGCTTTCTTT; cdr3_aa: CSAIRDHMNTEAFF
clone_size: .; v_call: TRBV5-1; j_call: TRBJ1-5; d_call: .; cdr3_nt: TGCGCCAGCAGCTTGGCAGGAAACCAGCCCCAGCATTTT; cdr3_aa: CASSLAGNQPQHF